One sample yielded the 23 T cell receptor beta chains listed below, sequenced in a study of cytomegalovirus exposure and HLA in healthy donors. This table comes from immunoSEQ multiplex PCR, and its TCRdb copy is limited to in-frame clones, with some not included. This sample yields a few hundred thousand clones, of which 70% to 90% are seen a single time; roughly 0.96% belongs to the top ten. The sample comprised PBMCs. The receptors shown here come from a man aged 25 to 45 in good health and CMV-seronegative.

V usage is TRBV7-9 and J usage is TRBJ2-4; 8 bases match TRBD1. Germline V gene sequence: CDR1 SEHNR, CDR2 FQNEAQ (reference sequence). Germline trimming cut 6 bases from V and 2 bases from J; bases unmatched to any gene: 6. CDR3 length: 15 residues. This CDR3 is CASSLWTGTKNIQYF. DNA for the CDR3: TGTGCCAGCAGTCTTTGGACAGGGACCAAAAACATTCAGTACTTC.

The CDR3 loop is CASSSDRGFTNGYEQYF. In DNA form, the CDR3 reads TGTGCCAGCAGCTCAGACAGGGGTTTTACTAACGGTTACGAGCAGTACTTC. The V gene is TRBV11-2, the J gene TRBJ2-7; 8 bases align to TRBD1. Germline trimming cut 4 bases from V and 4 bases from J; bases unmatched to any gene: 15. This CDR3 region has 17 residues. CDR1 SGHAT and CDR2 FQNNGV come from the germline V gene.

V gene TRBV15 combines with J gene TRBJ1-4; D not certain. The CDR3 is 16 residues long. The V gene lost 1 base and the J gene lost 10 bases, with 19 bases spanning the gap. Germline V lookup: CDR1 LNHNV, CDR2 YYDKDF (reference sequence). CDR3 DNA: TGTGCCACCAGCAGAGTCGCGGGAGCCGAAAGAGGAAAACTGTTTTTT. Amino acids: CATSRVAGAERGKLFF.

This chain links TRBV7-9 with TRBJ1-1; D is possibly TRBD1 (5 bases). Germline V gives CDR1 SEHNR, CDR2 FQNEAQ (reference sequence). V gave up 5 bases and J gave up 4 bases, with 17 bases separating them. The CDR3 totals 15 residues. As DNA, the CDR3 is TGTGCCAGCAGCAAAACTGGGGCGGGGCCCACTGAAGCTTTCTTT. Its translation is CASSKTGAGPTEAFF.

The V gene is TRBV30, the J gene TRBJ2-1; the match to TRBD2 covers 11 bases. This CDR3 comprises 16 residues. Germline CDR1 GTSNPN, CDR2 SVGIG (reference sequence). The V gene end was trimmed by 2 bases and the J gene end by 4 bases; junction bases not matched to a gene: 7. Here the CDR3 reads CAWSRLAGGLYNEQFF. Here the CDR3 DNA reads TGTGCCTGGAGTCGGCTAGCGGGGGGCCTATACAATGAGCAGTTCTTC.

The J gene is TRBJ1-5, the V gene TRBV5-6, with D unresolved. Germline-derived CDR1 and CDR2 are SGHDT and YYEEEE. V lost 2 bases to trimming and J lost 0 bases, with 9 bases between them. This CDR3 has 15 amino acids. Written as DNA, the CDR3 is TGTGCCAGCAGCTTCTACGTTAATAGCAATCAGCCCCAGCATTTT. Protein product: CASSFYVNSNQPQHF.

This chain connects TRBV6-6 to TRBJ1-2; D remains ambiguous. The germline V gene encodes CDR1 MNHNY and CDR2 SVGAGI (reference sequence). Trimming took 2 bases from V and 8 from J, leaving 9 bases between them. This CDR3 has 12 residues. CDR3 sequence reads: CASSYAGGGYTF. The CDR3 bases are TGTGCCAGCAGTTACGCGGGCGGAGGCTACACCTTC.

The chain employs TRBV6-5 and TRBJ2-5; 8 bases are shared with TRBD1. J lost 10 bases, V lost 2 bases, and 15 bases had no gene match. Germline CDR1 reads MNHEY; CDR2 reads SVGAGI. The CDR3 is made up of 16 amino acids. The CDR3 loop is CASSYTWDRSYGGQYF. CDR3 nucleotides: TGTGCCAGCAGTTACACCTGGGACAGGTCCTATGGAGGCCAGTACTTC.

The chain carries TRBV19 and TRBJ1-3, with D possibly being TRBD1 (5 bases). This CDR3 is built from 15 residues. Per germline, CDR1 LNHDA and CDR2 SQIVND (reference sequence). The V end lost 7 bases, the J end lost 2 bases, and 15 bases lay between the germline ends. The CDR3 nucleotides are TGTGCCAGTAACCTGCCGGGGGAGGCTGGAAACACCATATATTTT. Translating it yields CASNLPGEAGNTIYF.

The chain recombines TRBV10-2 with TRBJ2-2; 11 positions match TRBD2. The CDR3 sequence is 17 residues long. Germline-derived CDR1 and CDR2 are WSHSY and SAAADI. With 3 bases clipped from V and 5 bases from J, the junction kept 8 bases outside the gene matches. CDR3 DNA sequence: TGCGCCAGCAGTGACGTACTAGCGGGGGTGCGGACCGGGGAGCTGTTTTTT. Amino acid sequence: CASSDVLAGVRTGELFF.

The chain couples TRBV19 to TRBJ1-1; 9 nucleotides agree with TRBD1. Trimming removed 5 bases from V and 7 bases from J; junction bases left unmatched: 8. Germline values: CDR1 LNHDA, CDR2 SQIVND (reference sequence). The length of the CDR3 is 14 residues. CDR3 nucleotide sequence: TGTGCCAGTAGTCCGGGACAGGGACTCTATGAAGCTTTCTTT. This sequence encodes CASSPGQGLYEAFF.

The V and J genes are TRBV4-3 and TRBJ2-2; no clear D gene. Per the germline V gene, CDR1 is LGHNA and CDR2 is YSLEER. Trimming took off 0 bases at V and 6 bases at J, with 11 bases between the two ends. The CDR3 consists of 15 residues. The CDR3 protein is CASSQERWHPGELFF. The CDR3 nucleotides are TGCGCCAGCAGCCAAGAGAGGTGGCACCCCGGGGAGCTGTTTTTT.

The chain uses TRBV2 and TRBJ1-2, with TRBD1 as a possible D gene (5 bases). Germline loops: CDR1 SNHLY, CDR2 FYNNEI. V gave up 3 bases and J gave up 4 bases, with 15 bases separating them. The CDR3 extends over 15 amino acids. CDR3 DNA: TGTGCCAGCAGTGATGGGCCCAGTGGGGCCTATGGCTACACCTTC. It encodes CASSDGPSGAYGYTF.

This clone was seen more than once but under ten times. The CDR3 is CASTHVDGYNEQFF. As DNA, the CDR3 is TGTGCCAGTACCCACGTCGACGGGTACAATGAGCAGTTCTTC. The rearrangement uses TRBV19 and TRBJ2-1; D is ambiguous. Trimming left V 7 bases short and J 4 bases short, with 14 bases between. The CDR3 is made up of 14 amino acids. Germline lookup yields CDR1 LNHDA and CDR2 SQIVND (reference sequence). The full variable domain, its missing parts supplied by reference TRBV19 and TRBJ2-1, is DGGITQSPKYLFRKEGQNVTLSCEQNLNHDAMYWYRQDPGQGLRLIYYSQIVNDFQKGDIAEGYSVSREKKESFPLTVTSAQKNPTAFYLCASTHVDGYNEQFFGPGTRLTVL.

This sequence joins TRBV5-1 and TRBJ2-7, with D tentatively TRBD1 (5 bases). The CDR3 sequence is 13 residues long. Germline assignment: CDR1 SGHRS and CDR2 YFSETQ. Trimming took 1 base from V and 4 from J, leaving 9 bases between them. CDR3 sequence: CASSLRQTYEQYF. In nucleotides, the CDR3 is TGCGCCAGCAGCTTGAGACAGACTTACGAGCAGTACTTC. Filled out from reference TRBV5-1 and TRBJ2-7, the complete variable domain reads KAGVTQTPRYLIKTRGQQVTLSCSPISGHRSVSWYQQTPGQGLQFLFEYFSETQRNKGNFPGRFSGRQFSNSRSEMNVSTLELGDSALYLCASSLRQTYEQYFGPGTRLTVT.

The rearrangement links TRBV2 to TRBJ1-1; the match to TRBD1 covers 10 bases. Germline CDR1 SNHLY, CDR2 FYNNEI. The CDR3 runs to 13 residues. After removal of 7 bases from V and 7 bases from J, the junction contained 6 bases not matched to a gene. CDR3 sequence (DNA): TGTGCCAGCAATACCGGGACAGGGGATGAAGCTTTCTTT. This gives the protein CASNTGTGDEAFF.

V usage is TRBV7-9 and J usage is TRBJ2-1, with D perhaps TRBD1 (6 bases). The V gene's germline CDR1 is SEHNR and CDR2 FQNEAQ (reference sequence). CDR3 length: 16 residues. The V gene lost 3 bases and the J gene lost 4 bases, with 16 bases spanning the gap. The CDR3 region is CASSLQQGMVYNEQFF. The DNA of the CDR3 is TGTGCCAGCAGCTTGCAACAGGGAATGGTGTACAATGAGCAGTTCTTC.

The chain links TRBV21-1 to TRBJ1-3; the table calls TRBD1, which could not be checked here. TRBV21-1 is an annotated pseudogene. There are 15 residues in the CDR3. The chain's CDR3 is CASSKTRGSGNTIYF. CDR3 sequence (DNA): TGTGCCAGCAGCAAAACCAGGGGCTCTGGAAACACCATATATTTT.

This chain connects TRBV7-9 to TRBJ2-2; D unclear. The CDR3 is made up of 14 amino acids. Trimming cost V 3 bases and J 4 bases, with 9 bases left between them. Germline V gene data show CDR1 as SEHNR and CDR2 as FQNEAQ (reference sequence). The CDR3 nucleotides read TGTGCCAGCAGCTTTGGCCCGGGCACCGGGGAGCTGTTTTTT. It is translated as CASSFGPGTGELFF. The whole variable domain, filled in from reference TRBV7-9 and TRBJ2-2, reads DTGVSQNPRHKITKRGQNVTFRCDPISEHNRLYWYRQTLGQGPEFLTYFQNEAQLEKSRLLSDRFSAERPKGSFSTLEIQRTEQGDSAMYLCASSFGPGTGELFFGEGSRLTVL.

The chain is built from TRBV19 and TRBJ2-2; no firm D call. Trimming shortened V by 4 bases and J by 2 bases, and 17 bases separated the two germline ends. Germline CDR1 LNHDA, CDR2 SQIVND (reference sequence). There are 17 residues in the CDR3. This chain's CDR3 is CASSRGEYPLNTGELFF. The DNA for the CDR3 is TGTGCCAGTAGTAGAGGCGAGTACCCCCTAAACACCGGGGAGCTGTTTTTT. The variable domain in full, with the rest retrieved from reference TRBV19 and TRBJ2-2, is DGGITQSPKYLFRKEGQNVTLSCEQNLNHDAMYWYRQDPGQGLRLIYYSQIVNDFQKGDIAEGYSVSREKKESFPLTVTSAQKNPTAFYLCASSRGEYPLNTGELFFGEGSRLTVL.

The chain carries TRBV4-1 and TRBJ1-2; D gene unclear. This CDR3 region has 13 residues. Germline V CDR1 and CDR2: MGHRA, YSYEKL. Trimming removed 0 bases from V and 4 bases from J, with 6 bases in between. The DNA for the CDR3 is TGCGCCAGCAGCCAAGACCCGGGCTATGGCTACACCTTC. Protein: CASSQDPGYGYTF.

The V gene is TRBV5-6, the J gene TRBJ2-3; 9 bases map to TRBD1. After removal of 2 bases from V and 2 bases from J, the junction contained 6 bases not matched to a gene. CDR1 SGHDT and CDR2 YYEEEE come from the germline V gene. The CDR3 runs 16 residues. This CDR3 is CASSLTTGGSTDTQYF. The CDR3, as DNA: TGTGCCAGCAGCTTAACAACAGGGGGCTCCACAGATACGCAGTATTTT. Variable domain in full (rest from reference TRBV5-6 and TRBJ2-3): DAGVTQSPTHLIKTRGQQVTLRCSPKSGHDTVSWYQQALGQGPQFIFQYYEEEERQRGNFPDRFSGHQFPNYSSELNVNALLLGDSALYLCASSLTTGGSTDTQYFGPGTRLTVL.

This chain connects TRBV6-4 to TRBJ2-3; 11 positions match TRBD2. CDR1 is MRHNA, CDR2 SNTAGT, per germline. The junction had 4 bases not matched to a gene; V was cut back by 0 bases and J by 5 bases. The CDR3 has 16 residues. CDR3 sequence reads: CASSDSSGGAGDTQYF. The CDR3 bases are TGTGCCAGCAGTGACTCTAGCGGGGGGGCAGGAGATACGCAGTATTTT.